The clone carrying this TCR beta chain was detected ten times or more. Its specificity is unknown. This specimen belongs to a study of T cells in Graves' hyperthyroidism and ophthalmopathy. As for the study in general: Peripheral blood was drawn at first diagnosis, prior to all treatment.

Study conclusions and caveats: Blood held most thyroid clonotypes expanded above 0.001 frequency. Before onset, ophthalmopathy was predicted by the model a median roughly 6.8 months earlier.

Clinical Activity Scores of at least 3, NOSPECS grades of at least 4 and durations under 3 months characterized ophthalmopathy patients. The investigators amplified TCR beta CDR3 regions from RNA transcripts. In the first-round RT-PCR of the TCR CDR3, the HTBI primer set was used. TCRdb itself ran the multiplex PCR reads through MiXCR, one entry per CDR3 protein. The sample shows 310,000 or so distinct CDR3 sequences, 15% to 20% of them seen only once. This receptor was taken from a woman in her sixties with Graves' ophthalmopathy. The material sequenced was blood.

This CDR3 is CASSDPGGRGYEQYF. The CDR3 nucleotides read TGTGCCAGCAGTGATCCAGGGGGTCGTGGCTACGAGCAGTACTTC. The chain combines TRBV6-1 with TRBJ2-7; 7 bases map to TRBD1. The germline gives CDR1 MNHNS, CDR2 SASEGT. CDR3 size: 15 residues. V lost 3 bases and J lost 3; bases outside the gene matches: 8.